These 26 T cell receptor beta chains came from one sample sequenced in a study of CD8 T cells in Susac syndrome (dated by TCRdb to the late 2010s). The library came from the immunoSEQ multiplex PCR assay. RNA was extracted using the RNeasy kit, and about 0.45 to 1 ug of the RNA was reverse transcribed with random hexamers. The public reads were quality trimmed at Q25 with fastp and then assembled into clones with MiXCR by TCRdb, keeping productive beta chains. Identical CDR3 protein sequences are pooled into one entry, listed with their most common genes and DNA. This sample comprises 90,000 to 150,000 distinct CDR3 sequences, roughly 94% of them detected only once. In total, the top ten clones hold more than 0.09% of the sample. The sample taken for sequencing was CD4+ T cells from PBMCs. These receptors came from a human donor in good health.

This rearrangement joins TRBV7-9 to TRBJ2-4; D is unresolved. The CDR3 extends over 16 amino acids. Germline V gene data show CDR1 as SEHNR and CDR2 as FQNEAQ (reference sequence). V was pared by 7 bases and J by 0 bases, with 16 bases between. The CDR3 sequence is CASTPDFPLAKNIQYF. In DNA, the CDR3 is TGTGCCAGCACCCCAGACTTCCCGCTAGCCAAAAACATTCAGTACTTC.

This chain uses TRBV7-9 with TRBJ1-6; 10 nucleotides align to TRBD1. The J segment lost 10 bases and the V segment lost 1 base, leaving 7 bases of the junction unmatched. Germline V CDR1 and CDR2: SEHNR, FQNEAQ (reference sequence). This CDR3 is built from 16 residues. CDR3 region: CASSLEGQGYGSPLHF. In DNA form, the CDR3 reads TGTGCCAGCAGCTTAGAGGGACAGGGGTATGGGTCACCCCTCCACTTT. The full variable domain, its missing parts supplied by reference TRBV7-9 and TRBJ1-6, is DTGVSQNPRHKITKRGQNVTFRCDPISEHNRLYWYRQTLGQGPEFLTYFQNEAQLEKSRLLSDRFSAERPKGSFSTLEIQRTEQGDSAMYLCASSLEGQGYGSPLHFGNGTRLTVT.

This clonotype has just a few counts. J is TRBJ2-7 and V is TRBV12-3 or TRBV12-4; D call uncertain. Trimming pared 6 bases from V and 1 base from J, leaving 10 bases between. The CDR3 is 13 residues long. The CDR3 sequence: CASSLTSSYEQYF. The CDR3 DNA sequence: TGTGCCAGCAGCCTCACATCATCCTACGAGCAGTACTTC.

The rearrangement links TRBV20-1 to TRBJ2-7; 10 positions agree with TRBD2. CDR3 length: 17 residues. V shed 2 bases and J 6 bases; nucleotides not matched to a gene: 16. CDR1 is DFQATT and CDR2 is SNEGSKA in the germline V gene (reference sequence). The CDR3 reads CSARTSSGSSPEGEQYF. CDR3 in DNA: TGCAGTGCTAGAACGTCTAGCGGGAGTTCCCCTGAAGGCGAGCAGTACTTC.

The gene calls are TRBV20-1 and TRBJ2-2; 7 bases agree with TRBD2. With 0 bases clipped from V and 1 base from J, the junction kept 11 bases outside the gene matches. The CDR3 consists of 18 residues. Germline V gene sequence: CDR1 DFQATT, CDR2 SNEGSKA (reference sequence). The chain's CDR3 is CSARDQWGTSVNTGELFF. In DNA, the CDR3 is TGCAGTGCTAGAGATCAATGGGGCACTAGCGTGAACACCGGGGAGCTGTTTTTT.

CDR3 sequence: CASSLGQGPGTEAFF. The CDR3 coding sequence is TGCGCCAGCAGCTTGGGTCAGGGGCCGGGGACTGAAGCTTTCTTT. The chain joins TRBV5-1 to TRBJ1-1, with D possibly being TRBD1 (6 bases). Between the trimmed V and J ends, which lost 0 bases and 5 bases, there was a span of 14 bases. This CDR3 region has 15 residues. Germline V lookup: CDR1 SGHRS, CDR2 YFSETQ. The whole variable domain, remainder taken from reference TRBV5-1 and TRBJ1-1, is KAGVTQTPRYLIKTRGQQVTLSCSPISGHRSVSWYQQTPGQGLQFLFEYFSETQRNKGNFPGRFSGRQFSNSRSEMNVSTLELGDSALYLCASSLGQGPGTEAFFGQGTRLTVV.

V and J are TRBV29-1 and TRBJ1-2; TRBD1 agrees at 8 bases. V gave up 6 bases and J gave up 7 bases; unmatched junction bases: 7. Germline lookup yields CDR1 SQVTM and CDR2 ANQGSEA. The CDR3 totals 12 residues. The CDR3 sequence is CSVDDRGAGYTF. The CDR3 region has the DNA TGCAGCGTAGACGACAGGGGAGCTGGCTACACCTTC.

This rearrangement joins TRBV11-2 to TRBJ2-4; 8 nucleotides align to TRBD1. J lost 7 bases, V lost 4 bases, and 6 bases had no gene match. The V gene's germline CDR1 is SGHAT and CDR2 FQNNGV. The CDR3 consists of 14 residues. The CDR3 loop is CASSSTDRANIQYF. In DNA, the CDR3 is TGTGCCAGCAGCTCCACGGACAGGGCTAACATTCAGTACTTC. Variable domain in full (rest from reference TRBV11-2 and TRBJ2-4): EAGVAQSPRYKIIEKRQSVAFWCNPISGHATLYWYQQILGQGPKLLIQFQNNGVVDDSQLPKDRFSAERLKGVDSTLKIQPAKLEDSAVYLCASSSTDRANIQYFGAGTRLSVL.

V and J are TRBV6-6 and TRBJ2-7, with a weak D call TRBD2 (5 bases). CDR3 length equals 13 residues. V was trimmed by 5 bases and J by 3 bases, leaving 11 bases between them. Germline values: CDR1 MNHNY, CDR2 SVGAGI (reference sequence). DNA of the CDR3: TGTGCCAGCAGTAGGGAGATCGACTACGAGCAGTACTTC. It translates to CASSREIDYEQYF.

The rearrangement uses TRBV27 and TRBJ2-1; the match to TRBD2 covers 10 bases. In germline, CDR1 is MNHEY, CDR2 SMNVEV (reference sequence). This CDR3 contains 16 residues. The J segment lost 9 bases and the V segment lost 5 bases, leaving 13 bases of the junction unmatched. CDR3 DNA: TGTGCCAGCAGTAATATAGCGGGAGGAAATCGGGGTGAGCAGTTCTTC. It is translated as CASSNIAGGNRGEQFF.

The V gene is TRBV15, the J gene TRBJ2-1; 7 bases map to TRBD2. CDR3 length equals 15 residues. Germline trimming cut 3 bases from V and 5 bases from J; bases unmatched to any gene: 7. The germline V gene encodes CDR1 LNHNV and CDR2 YYDKDF (reference sequence). The DNA for the CDR3 is TGTGCCACCAGCAGTGGACTAGTGGCTAACAATGAGCAGTTCTTC. Amino acids: CATSSGLVANNEQFF.

This clonotype was seen just once. This rearrangement joins TRBV7-8 to TRBJ2-7, with no clear D. The CDR3 length is 13 residues. CDR1 and CDR2 from the germline V gene are SGHVS and FQNEAQ. V was pared by 1 base and J by 0 bases, with 4 bases between. The CDR3 region is CASSLDYSYEQYF. CDR3 sequence (DNA): TGTGCCAGCAGCTTAGATTACTCCTACGAGCAGTACTTC.

The chain recombines TRBV3-1 with TRBJ1-2; D remains unclear. The CDR3 is 11 residues long. Germline-derived CDR1 and CDR2 are LGHDT and YNNKEL (reference sequence). Trimming removed 5 bases at V and 4 bases at J, with 5 bases between. In nucleotides, the CDR3 is TGTGCCAGCAGCTACAGCTATGGCTACACCTTC. Residues: CASSYSYGYTF.

This clonotype was recorded a few times. The chain has TRBV28 and TRBJ2-1; 7 bases line up with TRBD2. The J segment lost 7 bases and the V segment lost 6 bases, leaving 3 bases of the junction unmatched. The CDR3 length is 12 residues. CDR1 is MDHEN and CDR2 is SYDVKM in the germline V gene. Here the CDR3 reads CASSSSGNEQFF. CDR3 coding DNA: TGTGCCAGCAGCTCTAGCGGTAATGAGCAGTTCTTC.

The gene calls are TRBV19 and TRBJ2-1; 7 bases map to TRBD1. CDR3 length: 13 amino acids. The V gene end was trimmed by 6 bases and the J gene end by 7 bases; junction bases not matched to a gene: 6. CDR1 is LNHDA, CDR2 SQIVND, per germline (reference sequence). The CDR3 loop reads CASRGTGANEQFF. The CDR3 coding sequence is TGTGCCAGTAGAGGTACAGGGGCAAATGAGCAGTTCTTC.

The V and J genes are TRBV20-1 and TRBJ1-1; D gene ambiguous. This CDR3 has 14 residues. Trimming took 0 bases from V and 10 from J, leaving 18 bases between them. CDR1 and CDR2 (germline): DFQATT, SNEGSKA (reference sequence). CDR3 in DNA: TGCAGTGCTAGAGATCGGACCGGGGTCTTGGGAGCTTTCTTT. Translated: CSARDRTGVLGAFF.

This chain uses TRBV12-3 or TRBV12-4 with TRBJ2-2, with 8 bases aligning to TRBD2. V lost 11 bases and J lost 7; bases outside the gene matches: 15. The CDR3 runs 15 residues. The CDR3, as DNA: TGTGCCGACGGTTTGGGGCTAGCGGGTAGCGGGGAGCTGTTTTTT. It yields the protein CADGLGLAGSGELFF.

The CDR3 spells CASSWGLIQETQYF. The CDR3 nucleotides are TGTGCCAGCAGCTGGGGACTGATCCAAGAGACCCAGTACTTC. V and J are TRBV7-2 and TRBJ2-5, with a weak D call TRBD2 (6 bases). In germline, CDR1 is SGHTA, CDR2 FQGNSA. CDR3 size: 14 residues. V was clipped by 4 bases and J by 1 base, with 10 bases between them.

The chain recombines TRBV7-3 with TRBJ1-3; D ambiguous. V lost 5 bases, J lost 0 bases, and 11 bases lay in between. The CDR3 sequence is 15 residues long. Germline loops: CDR1 SGHTA, CDR2 FQGTGA. The CDR3 spells CASSPLPGSGNTIYF. In nucleotides, the CDR3 is TGTGCCAGCAGCCCACTCCCAGGCTCTGGAAACACCATATATTTT.

J is TRBJ2-1 and V is TRBV2; TRBD2 agrees at 10 bases. Trimming cost V 3 bases and J 9 bases; bases outside gene matches: 8. From germline, CDR1 is SNHLY and CDR2 FYNNEI. CDR3 length: 15 amino acids. CDR3: CASSEGTSGIGEQFF. The CDR3 bases are TGTGCCAGCAGTGAGGGCACTAGCGGGATAGGTGAGCAGTTCTTC.

The rearrangement joins TRBV5-1 to TRBJ2-5; D remains unclear. Trimming left V 4 bases short and J 3 bases short, with 4 bases between. Germline-derived CDR1 and CDR2 are SGHRS and YFSETQ. This CDR3 is 11 amino acids long. The CDR3: CASSEEETQYF. The CDR3, as DNA: TGCGCCAGCAGCGAAGAAGAGACCCAGTACTTC. The full variable domain, completed using reference TRBV5-1 and TRBJ2-5, is KAGVTQTPRYLIKTRGQQVTLSCSPISGHRSVSWYQQTPGQGLQFLFEYFSETQRNKGNFPGRFSGRQFSNSRSEMNVSTLELGDSALYLCASSEEETQYFGPGTRLLVL.

The chain links TRBV19 to TRBJ1-2; D unclear. The CDR3 consists of 11 residues. With 5 bases removed from V and 8 bases from J, the gap between germline ends came to 9 bases. The germline gives CDR1 LNHDA, CDR2 SQIVND (reference sequence). The CDR3 coding sequence is TGTGCCAGTAGTGAGGAGGGCGGCTACACCTTC. Its translation is CASSEEGGYTF.

The chain links TRBV3-1 to TRBJ2-7; 7 nucleotides line up with TRBD2. CDR3 length: 15 amino acids. The germline CDR1 and CDR2 sequences are LGHDT and YNNKEL (reference sequence). V lost 4 bases, J lost 1 base, and 7 bases stayed unmatched. CDR3 protein: CASSPLADSSYEQYF. The CDR3 DNA reads TGTGCCAGCAGCCCCCTAGCGGATTCTTCCTACGAGCAGTACTTC.

This rearrangement joins TRBV6-5 to TRBJ2-7; no firm D call. V was trimmed by 5 bases and J by 5 bases, leaving 16 bases between them. The CDR3 runs to 14 residues. Per the germline V gene, CDR1 is MNHEY and CDR2 is SVGAGI. The CDR3 here is CASSETYSLNEQYF. CDR3 DNA sequence: TGTGCCAGCAGTGAAACCTACTCTCTAAACGAGCAGTACTTC.

The gene calls are TRBV29-1 and TRBJ1-1, with TRBD1 matching 9 bases. Trimming cost V 4 bases and J 2 bases; bases outside gene matches: 2. The CDR3 runs to 13 residues. CDR1 and CDR2 (germline): SQVTM, ANQGSEA. The CDR3 region is CSVGGQGNTEAFF. The CDR3 bases are TGCAGCGTTGGGGGACAGGGAAACACTGAAGCTTTCTTT.

This clonotype was seen a few times. This sequence joins TRBV10-3 and TRBJ1-1; 8 bases line up with TRBD1. Germline assignment: CDR1 ENHRY and CDR2 SYGVKD. The CDR3 runs to 12 residues. J was trimmed by 3 bases and V by 8 bases; bases with no gene match: 2. The CDR3: CAIGTGHTEAFF. The CDR3 DNA follows: TGTGCCATCGGGACAGGCCACACTGAAGCTTTCTTT.